One sample yielded the 30 T cell receptor beta chains listed below, sequenced in a study of Tregs in tolerant kidney transplant recipients. Recipients received nonmyeloablative bone marrow transplants from related graft donors, with transient mixed chimerism. Repertoires were generated with immunoSEQ multiplex PCR, while TCRdb's copy carries only in-frame clones and drops some. The sample shows about 64,000 clones, around 87% of them seen only once. Source: CD4+ T cells from blood (PBMCs), taken 6 months after the transplant. The receptors originated from a human patient who received a combined kidney and bone marrow transplant. Some T cells could come from the graft donor.

The V call is TRBV5-4, the J call TRBJ2-1, with TRBD1 matching over 11 bases. In germline, CDR1 is SGHNT, CDR2 YYREEE (reference sequence). The ends lost 3 bases at V and 3 bases at J; junction bases unmatched: 2. The CDR3 runs 15 residues. The CDR3 reads CASSSGTGGYNEQFF. The CDR3 DNA reads as TGTGCCAGCAGCTCCGGGACAGGGGGCTACAATGAGCAGTTCTTC.

The chain uses TRBV6-5 and TRBJ2-1; D is uncertain. The CDR3 spans 13 residues. In germline, CDR1 is MNHEY, CDR2 SVGAGI. V was clipped by 0 bases and J by 6 bases, with 6 bases between them. CDR3 DNA sequence: TGTGCCAGCAGTTACTCTAGCCTCAATGAGCAGTTCTTC. Protein: CASSYSSLNEQFF.

This chain joins TRBV18 and TRBJ2-1; possibly TRBD1 for D (5 bases). Germline loops: CDR1 KGHSH, CDR2 LQKENI. V shed 0 bases and J shed 3 bases, with 9 bases lying between them. The CDR3 runs to 15 residues. DNA for the CDR3: TGTGCCAGCTCACCACCAGGGGTGGACTACAATGAGCAGTTCTTC. Translating gives CASSPPGVDYNEQFF.

The gene calls are TRBV7-9 and TRBJ1-4; 9 bases align to TRBD1. The V gene end was trimmed by 2 bases and the J gene end by 8 bases; junction bases not matched to a gene: 6. Germline CDR1 and CDR2: SEHNR and FQNEAQ (reference sequence). The CDR3 contains 15 residues. Written as DNA, the CDR3 is TGTGCCAGCAGCTTAACCGGGACAGGGCTAGAAAAACTGTTTTTT. As protein: CASSLTGTGLEKLFF.

The chain is built from TRBV6-1 and TRBJ1-5; D not resolved. V gave up 2 bases and J gave up 3 bases, with 8 bases separating them. This CDR3 is 14 amino acids long. CDR1 MNHNS and CDR2 SASEGT come from the germline V gene. The CDR3 is CASSERQANQPQHF. CDR3 DNA sequence: TGTGCCAGCAGTGAACGGCAGGCCAATCAGCCCCAGCATTTT.

The chain joins TRBV4-2 to TRBJ2-1, with TRBD1 matching over 9 bases. CDR1 is LGHNA, CDR2 YNFKEQ, per germline. With 2 bases clipped from V and 11 bases from J, the junction kept 13 bases outside the gene matches. The CDR3 extends over 16 amino acids. The CDR3 is CASSQPRDREPQKQFF. The CDR3 nucleotides are TGTGCCAGCAGCCAACCGCGGGACAGGGAGCCCCAGAAGCAGTTCTTC.

A single count supports this clone. The genes are TRBV5-1 and TRBJ1-1; D remains ambiguous. This CDR3 is 15 amino acids long. The germline V gene has CDR1 SGHRS and CDR2 YFSETQ. Trimming left V 4 bases short and J 7 bases short, with 20 bases between. As DNA, the CDR3 is TGCGCCAGCAGCCTCGCTGGACTGGGCGAAATTGAAGCTTTCTTT. This codes for CASSLAGLGEIEAFF.

V usage is TRBV10-2 and J usage is TRBJ1-4; 9 bases align to TRBD1. Germline V gene sequence: CDR1 WSHSY, CDR2 SAAADI. The length of the CDR3 is 14 residues. Trimming removed 3 bases from V and 8 bases from J; junction bases left unmatched: 4. The CDR3 sequence: CASSDTGGKEKLFF. For the CDR3, the DNA is TGCGCCAGCAGTGATACAGGGGGCAAGGAAAAACTGTTTTTT.

In regard to this clone: The sample carries other DNA sequences with the same CDR3. J is TRBJ1-5 and V is TRBV7-2, with D perhaps matching TRBD1 (5 bases). This CDR3 region has 14 residues. Trimming took off 0 bases at V and 6 bases at J, with 9 bases between the two ends. Germline V gene sequence: CDR1 SGHTA, CDR2 FQGNSA. The CDR3 is CASSLAGRGQPQHF. DNA for the CDR3: TGTGCCAGCAGCTTAGCAGGAAGGGGTCAGCCCCAGCATTTT.

The V call is TRBV6-1, the J call TRBJ2-1, with TRBD2 matching 8 bases. Trimming at V came to 11 bases and at J to 5 bases, leaving 5 bases not matched to a gene. Germline V CDR1 and CDR2: MNHNS, SASEGT. The CDR3 contains 12 residues. CDR3 bases: TGTGCCGTCTCACTAGCGGACAATGAGCAGTTCTTC. Translation gives CAVSLADNEQFF.

V gene TRBV4-1 combines with J gene TRBJ1-4; D unresolved. This CDR3 is 15 amino acids long. Germline loops: CDR1 MGHRA, CDR2 YSYEKL. V shed 4 bases and J shed 0 bases, with 9 bases lying between them. CDR3 DNA sequence: TGCGCCAGCAGCCGAGAATCCGCAACTAATGAAAAACTGTTTTTT. Protein: CASSRESATNEKLFF.

The chain carries TRBV5-1 and TRBJ2-2; 11 bases line up with TRBD1. This CDR3 has 13 residues. The V segment lost 9 bases and the J segment 7 bases; nucleotides outside the gene matches: 5. Germline-derived CDR1 and CDR2 are SGHRS and YFSETQ. DNA of the CDR3: TGCGCCACCGGACAGGGGGCGGTCGGGGAGCTGTTTTTT. This sequence encodes CATGQGAVGELFF.

The chain is built from TRBV12-5 and TRBJ1-2; no definite D call. The CDR3 totals 17 residues. Germline CDR1 LGHNT, CDR2 FRNRAP. Between the trimmed V and J ends, which lost 0 bases and 7 bases, there was a span of 21 bases. CDR3 nucleotides: TGTGCTAGTGGTTTGGTACTAAGCGGTCAGGACCAGGTTGGCTACACCTTC. As protein: CASGLVLSGQDQVGYTF.

CDR3 nucleotides: TGCGCCAGCAGCCAAGCGCTTAGAGGACACCGGAACACTGAAGCTTTCTTT. This codes for CASSQALRGHRNTEAFF. The chain links TRBV4-1 to TRBJ1-1; weak D call: TRBD1 (5 bases). Germline V gene data show CDR1 as MGHRA and CDR2 as YSYEKL. This CDR3 spans 17 amino acids. The germline V and J ends were trimmed by 1 base and 1 base, with 16 bases remaining between them.

This clone was counted between two and nine times. The rearrangement links TRBV28 to TRBJ2-7; 10 bases agree with TRBD1. The CDR3 spans 15 residues. Germline-derived CDR1 and CDR2 are MDHEN and SYDVKM. V shed 8 bases, J shed 2 bases, and the junction held 9 bases outside the gene matches. The CDR3 spells CASHPHGQGAYEQYF. The CDR3 DNA reads as TGTGCCAGCCACCCCCACGGACAGGGGGCCTACGAGCAGTACTTC.

This chain links TRBV29-1 with TRBJ1-4; a weak D match, TRBD1 (6 bases). Germline assignment: CDR1 SQVTM and CDR2 ANQGSEA. V lost 1 base and J 6 bases, leaving 9 bases between the germline ends. This CDR3 has 13 residues. DNA for the CDR3: TGCAGCGTTGAAGTGGGGGCGGATGAAAAACTGTTTTTT. Encoded protein: CSVEVGADEKLFF.

This chain connects TRBV9 to TRBJ2-5; 8 nucleotides line up with TRBD1. Trimming removed 0 bases from V and 4 bases from J; junction bases left unmatched: 8. The CDR3 runs to 16 residues. In germline, CDR1 is SGDLS, CDR2 YYNGEE. DNA for the CDR3: TGTGCCAGCAGCGTAGGGGTTGGACAGGGAGTAGAGACCCAGTACTTC. Its protein is CASSVGVGQGVETQYF.

The chain recombines TRBV19 with TRBJ2-2, with 7 bases that match TRBD2. J was trimmed by 3 bases and V by 6 bases; bases with no gene match: 4. The germline CDR1 and CDR2 sequences are LNHDA and SQIVND (reference sequence). The CDR3 length is 14 residues. As DNA, the CDR3 is TGTGCCAGTAGGCGGGAGATGGACACCGGGGAGCTGTTTTTT. It translates to CASRREMDTGELFF.

CDR3 coding DNA: TGTGCCAGCTCCGCCGGGAGCAATCAATGGGACAATGAGCAGTTCTTC. Translating gives CASSAGSNQWDNEQFF. This chain links TRBV5-8 with TRBJ2-1; the D gene is possibly TRBD2 (6 bases). CDR1 is SGHTS, CDR2 YDEGEE, per germline. The CDR3 is 16 residues long. Trimming took 7 bases from V and 5 from J, leaving 22 bases between them.

The chain carries TRBV7-2 and TRBJ2-1, with a tentative D call TRBD1 (5 bases). The CDR3 is made up of 16 amino acids. Germline V lookup: CDR1 SGHTA, CDR2 FQGNSA. The V gene lost 5 bases and the J gene lost 0 bases, with 14 bases spanning the gap. CDR3 DNA: TGTGCCAGCAGCCTATGGGGCGAAAGCTCCTACAATGAGCAGTTCTTC. Protein sequence: CASSLWGESSYNEQFF.

The CDR3 loop is CASSHQTSGYQETQYF. CDR3 in DNA: TGTGCCAGCAGCCACCAGACTAGCGGTTACCAAGAGACCCAGTACTTC. The chain links TRBV13 to TRBJ2-5; the match to TRBD2 covers 9 bases. The CDR3 sequence is 16 residues long. Germline trimming cut 5 bases from V and 0 bases from J; bases unmatched to any gene: 7. The V gene's germline CDR1 is PRHDT and CDR2 FYEKMQ (reference sequence).

The genes are TRBV7-6 and TRBJ2-1; 9 bases fit TRBD1. The CDR3 has 17 residues. V gave up 1 base and J gave up 5 bases; unmatched junction bases: 9. The germline V gene has CDR1 SGHVS and CDR2 FNYEAQ. CDR3 protein: CASSLEYRDRDHNEQFF. In nucleotides, the CDR3 is TGTGCCAGCAGCTTAGAATACCGGGACAGGGACCACAATGAGCAGTTCTTC. The whole variable domain, remainder taken from reference TRBV7-6 and TRBJ2-1, is GAGVSQSPRYKVTKRGQDVALRCDPISGHVSLYWYRQALGQGPEFLTYFNYEAQQDKSGLPNDRFSAERPEGSISTLTIQRTEQRDSAMYRCASSLEYRDRDHNEQFFGPGTRLTVL.

This rearrangement joins TRBV19 to TRBJ2-7; the D is unclear. Per germline, CDR1 LNHDA and CDR2 SQIVND (reference sequence). This CDR3 region has 14 residues. Trimming cost V 3 bases and J 4 bases, with 13 bases left between them. The CDR3: CASSIPKTPYEQYF. CDR3 coding DNA: TGTGCCAGTAGTATCCCTAAAACGCCGTACGAGCAGTACTTC.

The chain carries TRBV7-3 and TRBJ2-6, with D unclear. This CDR3 region has 15 residues. V was shortened by 2 bases and J by 0 bases, with 5 bases between the two germline ends. In germline, CDR1 is SGHTA, CDR2 FQGTGA. The CDR3, as DNA: TGTGCCAGCAGCTTAGACTCCTCTGGGGCCAACGTCCTGACTTTC. It is translated as CASSLDSSGANVLTF.

The chain joins TRBV5-6 to TRBJ1-4, with D uncertain. This CDR3 has 17 residues. Trimming left V 0 bases short and J 0 bases short, with 12 bases between. Germline V gene data show CDR1 as SGHDT and CDR2 as YYEEEE. As DNA, the CDR3 is TGTGCCAGCAGCTTGGCCCGCAGGCCCTCAACTAATGAAAAACTGTTTTTT. This translates into CASSLARRPSTNEKLFF.

V gene TRBV15 combines with J gene TRBJ2-4; TRBD1 is a possible D gene (6 bases). V lost 5 bases and J lost 4, with 21 bases in between. The CDR3 contains 17 residues. CDR1 is LNHNV, CDR2 YYDKDF, per germline (reference sequence). In nucleotides, the CDR3 is TGTGCCACCAGCTATTCGAATACAGGGTTGAGGAAAAACATTCAGTACTTC. It is translated as CATSYSNTGLRKNIQYF.

The chain joins TRBV9 to TRBJ2-7; 9 bases are shared with TRBD1. V trimming: 4 bases; J trimming: 4 bases; junction bases outside the gene matches: 9. CDR1 SGDLS and CDR2 YYNGEE come from the germline V gene. The CDR3 extends over 15 amino acids. The CDR3 loop reads CASSRTGGALYEQYF. The CDR3 nucleotides are TGTGCCAGCAGCCGAACAGGGGGCGCGTTGTACGAGCAGTACTTC.

This clone was found once. This chain links TRBV30 with TRBJ2-5, with D perhaps TRBD1 (5 bases). In germline, CDR1 is GTSNPN, CDR2 SVGIG (reference sequence). V was pared by 3 bases and J by 3 bases, with 8 bases between. The CDR3 spans 12 residues. Written as DNA, the CDR3 is TGTGCCTGGAGGACAGATGAAGAGACCCAGTACTTC. Translated, it gives CAWRTDEETQYF.

The chain couples TRBV4-1 to TRBJ2-2; 10 bases line up with TRBD2. The V gene's germline CDR1 is MGHRA and CDR2 YSYEKL. Trimming at V came to 4 bases and at J to 2 bases, leaving 7 bases not matched to a gene. CDR3 length equals 17 residues. CDR3 protein: CASSPPGLAANTGELFF. In nucleotides, the CDR3 is TGCGCCAGCAGCCCGCCCGGACTAGCGGCTAACACCGGGGAGCTGTTTTTT.

The V gene is TRBV5-1, the J gene TRBJ2-3, with 8 bases that match TRBD1. There are 14 residues in the CDR3. J lost 6 bases, V lost 4 bases, and 7 bases had no gene match. The germline gives CDR1 SGHRS, CDR2 YFSETQ. The CDR3 DNA is TGCGCCAGCAGCGGACAGGGTACCGGGGATACGCAGTATTTT. It encodes CASSGQGTGDTQYF.